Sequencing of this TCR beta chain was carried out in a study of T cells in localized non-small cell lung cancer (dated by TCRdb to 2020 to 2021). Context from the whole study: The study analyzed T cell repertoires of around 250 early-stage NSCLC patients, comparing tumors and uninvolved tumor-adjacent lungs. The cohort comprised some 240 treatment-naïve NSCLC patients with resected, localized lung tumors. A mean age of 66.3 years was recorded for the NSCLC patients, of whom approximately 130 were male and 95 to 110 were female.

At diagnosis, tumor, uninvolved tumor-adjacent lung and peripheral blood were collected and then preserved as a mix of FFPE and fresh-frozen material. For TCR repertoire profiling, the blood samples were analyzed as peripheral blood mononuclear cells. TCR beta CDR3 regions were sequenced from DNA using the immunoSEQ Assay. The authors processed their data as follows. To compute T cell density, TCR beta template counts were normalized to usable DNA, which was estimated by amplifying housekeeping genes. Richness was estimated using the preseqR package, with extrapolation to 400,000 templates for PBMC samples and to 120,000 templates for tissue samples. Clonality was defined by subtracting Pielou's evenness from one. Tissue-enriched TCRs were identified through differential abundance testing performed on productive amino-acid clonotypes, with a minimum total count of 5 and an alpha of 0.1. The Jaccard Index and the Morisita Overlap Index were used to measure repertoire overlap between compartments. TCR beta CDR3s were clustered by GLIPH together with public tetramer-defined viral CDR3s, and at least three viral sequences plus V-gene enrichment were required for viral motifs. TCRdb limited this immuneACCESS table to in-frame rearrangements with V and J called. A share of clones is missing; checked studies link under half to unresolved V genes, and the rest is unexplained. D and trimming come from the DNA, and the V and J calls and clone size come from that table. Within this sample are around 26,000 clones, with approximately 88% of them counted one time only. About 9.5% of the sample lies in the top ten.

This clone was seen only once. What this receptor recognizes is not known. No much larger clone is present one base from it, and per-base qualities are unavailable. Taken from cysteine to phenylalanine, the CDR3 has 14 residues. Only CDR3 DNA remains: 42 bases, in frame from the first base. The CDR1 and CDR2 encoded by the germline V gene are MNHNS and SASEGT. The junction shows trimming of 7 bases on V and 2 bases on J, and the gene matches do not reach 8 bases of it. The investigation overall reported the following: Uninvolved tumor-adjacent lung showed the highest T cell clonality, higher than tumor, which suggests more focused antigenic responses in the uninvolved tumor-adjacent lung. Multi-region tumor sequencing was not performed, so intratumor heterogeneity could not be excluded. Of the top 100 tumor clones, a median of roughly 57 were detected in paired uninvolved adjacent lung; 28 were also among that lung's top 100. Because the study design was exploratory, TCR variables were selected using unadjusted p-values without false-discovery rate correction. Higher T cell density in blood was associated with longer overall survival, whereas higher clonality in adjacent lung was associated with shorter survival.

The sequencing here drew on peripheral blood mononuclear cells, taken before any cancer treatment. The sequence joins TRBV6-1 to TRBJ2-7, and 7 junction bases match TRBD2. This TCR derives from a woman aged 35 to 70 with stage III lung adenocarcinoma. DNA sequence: TGTGCCAGCAAGGGACGCGGGGGAGCCTACGAGCAGTACTTC. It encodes CASKGRGGAYEQYF.